The T cell receptor (beta chain) described here comes from a study of T cells in Graves' hyperthyroidism and ophthalmopathy. Study-wide results and limits: Stable hyperthyroidism was told apart from ophthalmopathy by a model built on 13 V-J features. A median around six months before onset, the model predicted ophthalmopathy.

Every diagnosis used clinical symptoms, serum thyroxine and TRAb, thyroid ultrasound and orbital computed tomography. Amplification of TCR beta CDR3 regions used RNA as the template. Primed by the HTBI set, a first-round RT-PCR was run on the TCR CDR3. MiXCR, applied by TCRdb to the multiplex PCR reads, yields one record per CDR3 protein. The repertoire holds almost 600,000 distinct CDR3 sequences, approximately 14% seen once, with roughly 6.2% in the top ten. Concerning this clonotype: No antigen is known for it.

The germline CDR1 and CDR2 sequences are SGHTA and FQGNSA. The CDR3 totals 16 residues. The J segment lost 0 bases and the V segment lost 5 bases, leaving 6 bases of the junction unmatched. The clonotype originates from a woman in her 30s with Graves' hyperthyroidism that later progressed to Graves' ophthalmopathy. The sample consisted of blood. This rearrangement joins TRBV7-2 to TRBJ1-5; TRBD1 matches 8 bases. The CDR3 is CASSPDRGYSNQPQHF. CDR3 coding DNA: TGTGCCAGCAGCCCCGACAGGGGTTATAGCAATCAGCCCCAGCATTTT. The full variable domain, rest sourced from reference TRBV7-2 and TRBJ1-5, is GAGVSQSPSNKVTEKGKDVELRCDPISGHTALYWYRQSLGQGLEFLIYFQGNSAPDKSGLPSDRFSAERTGGSVSTLTIQRTQQEDSAVYLCASSPDRGYSNQPQHFGDGTRLSIL.